Listed below are T cell receptor beta chains from one sample, sequenced in a study of shared clonotypes between healthy human individuals. The repertoire was sequenced with immunoSEQ multiplex PCR; TCRdb's copy has only in-frame clones and lacks some. Among under 2.5 million clones listed, under 95% were seen once. The sequenced sample was naive CD4+ T cells from PBMCs. Every receptor here comes from a man in his late teens or twenties in good health. Some clones in this sample may be carry-over from other donors' samples. Each CDR3 is given with its conserved first and last residue. The D gene is left open where the match is weak. Some rows mark clone size as missing; the rest say once, few, many or name a class of expanded clone.

size,D,J,V,CDR3,DNA
once,NA,TRBJ2-5,TRBV29-1,CSVRGSVETQYF,TGCAGCGTTCGTGGGAGCGTAGAGACCCAGTACTTC
NA,TRBD1,TRBJ1-3,TRBV5-1,CASSLGPRQGSGNTIYF,TGCGCCAGCAGCTTAGGTCCACGACAGGGATCTGGAAACACCATATATTTT
NA,NA,TRBJ1-1,TRBV28,CASSLLRASANTEAFF,TGTGCCAGCAGTTTACTCCGGGCCTCGGCGAACACTGAAGCTTTCTTT
NA,TRBD1,TRBJ1-1,TRBV7-3,CASSRDRGEEAFF,TGTGCCAGCAGCCGGGACAGGGGGGAAGAAGCTTTCTTT
NA,NA,TRBJ2-5,TRBV5-1,CASSLRQAQQETQYF,TGCGCCAGCAGCCTAAGACAGGCCCAACAAGAGACCCAGTACTTC
NA,NA,TRBJ1-3,TRBV11-2,CASSRWQNSGNTIYF,TGTGCCAGCAGCCGGTGGCAGAATTCTGGAAACACCATATATTTT
NA,TRBD1,TRBJ1-2,TRBV6-5,CASSTGTGGDYGYTF,TGTGCCAGCAGTACCGGGACAGGGGGAGACTATGGCTACACCTTC
NA,TRBD2,TRBJ2-1,TRBV5-4,CASSLDPGGGNEQFF,TGTGCCAGCAGCTTGGACCCGGGAGGGGGGAATGAGCAGTTCTTC
NA,NA,TRBJ2-7,TRBV28,CASSSPNLGSYEQYF,TGTGCCAGCAGTTCCCCCAACTTGGGGAGTTACGAGCAGTACTTC
NA,NA,TRBJ2-2,TRBV9,CASSVAGSGNTGELFF,TGTGCCAGCAGCGTAGCGGGTAGCGGGAACACCGGGGAGCTGTTTTTT
once,NA,TRBJ2-3,TRBV7-3,CASSPTPDTTDTQYF,TGTGCCAGCAGCCCGACCCCGGACACCACAGATACGCAGTATTTT
NA,NA,TRBJ2-3,TRBV10-3,CASGPKATDTQYF,TGTGCCAGCGGCCCCAAAGCCACAGATACGCAGTATTTT
few,TRBD1,TRBJ1-5,TRBV4-2,CASSQDSRGSGQPQHF,TGTGCCAGCAGCCAAGATTCCAGGGGGTCGGGTCAGCCCCAGCATTTT
NA,NA,TRBJ2-5,TRBV7-9,CASSLAGGQETQYF,TGTGCCAGCAGCTTAGCGGGAGGCCAAGAGACCCAGTACTTC
NA,NA,TRBJ1-3,TRBV7-2,CASSTGGGNTIYF,TGTGCCAGCAGCACGGGGGGGGGAAACACCATATATTTT
NA,NA,TRBJ1-1,TRBV27,CASSPLLRGMNTEAFF,TGTGCCAGCAGTCCACTTTTGCGGGGTATGAACACTGAAGCTTTCTTT
NA,NA,TRBJ2-2,TRBV29-1,CSVRRGLNTGELFF,TGCAGCGTCCGTCGGGGACTGAACACCGGGGAGCTGTTTTTT
few,NA,TRBJ2-4,TRBV19,CASSIANIQYF,TGTGCCAGTAGTATAGCGAACATTCAGTACTTC
NA,NA,TRBJ2-2,TRBV28,CASRPGGGVTGELFF,TGTGCCAGCAGGCCAGGCGGCGGGGTCACCGGGGAGCTGTTTTTT
NA,TRBD2,TRBJ2-1,TRBV28,CASLAGTSGLSEQFF,TGTGCCAGCCTCGCCGGGACTAGCGGCCTAAGTGAGCAGTTCTTC
once,TRBD2,TRBJ2-3,TRBV11-2,CASSLDRGGTDTQYF,TGTGCCAGCAGCTTAGATCGGGGGGGGACAGATACGCAGTATTTT
NA,TRBD1,TRBJ1-5,TRBV6-6,CASSRGQGQPQHF,TGTGCCAGCAGCCGCGGACAGGGTCAGCCCCAGCATTTT
NA,NA,TRBJ1-4,TRBV5-1,CASSLSGTNEKLFF,TGCGCCAGCAGCTTGAGCGGTACTAATGAAAAACTGTTTTTT
NA,NA,TRBJ2-5,TRBV9,CASSPLRDVQETQYF,TGTGCCAGCTCCCCCCTCCGGGACGTCCAAGAGACCCAGTACTTC
NA,NA,TRBJ1-2,TRBV7-3,CASSLGAGQDGYTF,TGTGCCAGCAGCTTAGGGGCAGGGCAAGATGGCTACACCTTC
NA,NA,TRBJ2-6,TRBV5-4,CASSFTGFGANVLTF,TGTGCCAGCAGCTTTACAGGGTTTGGGGCCAACGTCCTGACTTTC
NA,TRBD2,TRBJ2-1,TRBV28,CASSQRGNEQFF,TGTGCCAGCAGTCAGCGGGGCAATGAGCAGTTCTTC
NA,TRBD2,TRBJ2-2,TRBV2,CASRTTSGNTGELFF,TGTGCCAGCAGGACGACTAGCGGGAACACCGGGGAGCTGTTTTTT
NA,NA,TRBJ2-3,TRBV2,CASSERGTGDTQYF,TGTGCCAGCAGTGAACGGGGGACCGGAGATACGCAGTATTTT
NA,TRBD2,TRBJ2-7,TRBV5-1,CASSYLTSGSYEQYF,TGCGCCAGCAGCTACTTGACTAGCGGGAGCTACGAGCAGTACTTC
NA,TRBD1,TRBJ2-7,TRBV5-1,CASSLSGTASYEQYF,TGCGCCAGCAGCCTGTCCGGGACAGCTTCCTACGAGCAGTACTTC
NA,NA,TRBJ2-7,TRBV28,CASSSGTLPYEQYF,TGTGCCAGCAGTTCCGGGACGCTTCCCTACGAGCAGTACTTC
NA,NA,TRBJ2-7,TRBV9,CASSVRGDSYEQYF,TGTGCCAGCAGCGTTAGGGGGGACTCCTACGAGCAGTACTTC
NA,TRBD2,TRBJ2-1,TRBV9,CASSVGDRRHRTSGTVFYNEQFF,TGTGCCAGCAGCGTCGGGGACCGACGTCATAGGACTAGCGGGACCGTCTTCTACAATGAGCAGTTCTTC
NA,NA,TRBJ2-5,TRBV7-8,CASSLFGETQYF,TGTGCCAGCAGCTTATTCGGGGAGACCCAGTACTTC
once,TRBD1,TRBJ2-3,TRBV10-3,CAITLDRTTADTQYF,TGTGCCATCACTCTGGACAGGACAACGGCAGATACGCAGTATTTT
NA,TRBD2,TRBJ2-5,TRBV19,CASGLAGAETQYF,TGTGCCTCGGGACTAGCGGGAGCAGAGACCCAGTACTTC
NA,NA,TRBJ1-1,TRBV18,CASSPPGLGVPEAFF,TGTGCCAGCTCACCACCGGGTTTAGGTGTTCCTGAAGCTTTCTTT
NA,NA,TRBJ2-2,TRBV27,CASSLRNTGELFF,TGTGCCAGCAGCCTCCGGAACACCGGGGAGCTGTTTTTT
once,NA,TRBJ2-5,TRBV7-9,CASSLSTVQETQYF,TGTGCCAGCAGCTTAAGCACAGTACAAGAGACCCAGTACTTC
NA,TRBD2,TRBJ2-5,TRBV5-1,CASSTSTSGRAEETQYF,TGCGCCAGCAGCACATCGACTAGCGGGAGGGCGGAGGAGACCCAGTACTTC
NA,NA,TRBJ1-6,TRBV30,CAWTGSGNSPLHF,TGTGCCTGGACCGGATCGGGGAATTCACCCCTCCACTTT
NA,TRBD1,TRBJ2-5,TRBV5-4,CASTEGAHQETQYF,TGTGCCAGCACCGAGGGGGCACACCAAGAGACCCAGTACTTC
NA,NA,TRBJ2-3,TRBV7-9,CASSLDGLIRADTQYF,TGTGCCAGCAGCTTAGACGGGCTAATTCGCGCAGATACGCAGTATTTT
few,NA,TRBJ1-2,TRBV29-1,CSADSDYGYTF,TGCAGCGCGGACAGTGACTATGGCTACACCTTC
once,TRBD1,TRBJ1-5,TRBV19,CASSAPFRDRSNQPQHF,TGTGCCAGTAGTGCACCCTTCAGGGACAGGAGCAATCAGCCCCAGCATTTT
NA,NA,TRBJ2-2,TRBV7-6,CASSLLPSTAGLTGELFF,TGTGCCAGCAGCTTACTTCCGAGTACGGCGGGGCTCACCGGGGAGCTGTTTTTT
NA,TRBD2,TRBJ2-3,TRBV30,CAWSVPWGLARTDTQYF,TGTGCCTGGAGTGTACCGTGGGGACTAGCTCGCACAGATACGCAGTATTTT
NA,NA,TRBJ1-2,TRBV6-5,CASSYSWQVGYTF,TGTGCCAGCAGTTACTCGTGGCAGGTCGGCTACACCTTC
once,NA,TRBJ2-3,TRBV27,CASGPRTDTQYF,TGTGCCAGCGGCCCCAGGACAGATACGCAGTATTTT
NA,TRBD2,TRBJ2-4,TRBV5-1,CASSGGGAKNIQYF,TGCGCCAGCAGTGGGGGAGGGGCCAAAAACATTCAGTACTTC
NA,TRBD2,TRBJ2-1,TRBV5-1,CASSLAVSGIDEQFF,TGCGCCAGCAGCTTGGCGGTTAGCGGGATAGATGAGCAGTTCTTC
NA,NA,TRBJ2-1,TRBV28,CASSLRPEYNEQFF,TGTGCCAGCAGTTTACGCCCGGAATACAATGAGCAGTTCTTC
NA,TRBD1,TRBJ1-5,TRBV9,CASSVGQASNQPQHF,TGTGCCAGCAGTGTGGGACAGGCTAGCAATCAGCCCCAGCATTTT
few,NA,TRBJ1-5,TRBV28,CASSRDSNQPQHF,TGTGCCAGCAGTAGGGACAGCAATCAGCCCCAGCATTTT
NA,NA,TRBJ2-6,TRBV5-4,CASSLFGSGANVLTF,TGTGCCAGCAGCTTATTCGGCTCTGGGGCCAACGTCCTGACTTTC
NA,TRBD1,TRBJ1-2,TRBV5-1,CASSRGTGGYGYTF,TGCGCCAGCAGCCGAGGGACAGGGGGGTATGGCTACACCTTC
NA,NA,TRBJ2-5,TRBV5-3,CASSRGTQYQETQYF,TGTGCCAGCAGCCGCGGGACACAGTACCAAGAGACCCAGTACTTC
NA,NA,TRBJ1-4,TRBV4-3,CASSQLQGGEKLFF,TGCGCCAGCAGCCAACTACAGGGTGGTGAAAAACTGTTTTTT